This TCR beta chain came from a study of regulatory T cells in long-lasting Graves disease. This clonotype was found many times. Arm-PCR of CDR3 regions with iRepertoire HTBI primers generated TCR beta libraries. TCRdb ran MiXCR on the multiplex PCR reads and lists one entry per CDR3 protein. The sample has 450,000 to 700,000 distinct CDR3 sequences; roughly 14% are singletons. Sample time point: newly diagnosed GD, antithyroid drugs for less than 3 months. From PBMCs, RNA was extracted and then used to make the TCR library. Germline assignment: CDR1 SQVTM and CDR2 ANQGSEA. The length of the CDR3 is 11 residues. J was trimmed by 4 bases and V by 7 bases; bases with no gene match: 2. These data are also associated with another study on T cells in Graves' hyperthyroidism and ophthalmopathy.

The chain joins TRBV29-1 to TRBJ1-2; 8 positions agree with TRBD1. The receptor was isolated from a man aged 25-40 years with Graves disease. The sequenced sample was peripheral blood mononuclear cells (PBMCs), obtained at new diagnosis, from a patient treated with antithyroid drugs. CDR3 loop: CSAGTGYGYTF. CDR3 coding DNA: TGCAGCGCCGGGACAGGCTATGGCTACACCTTC.